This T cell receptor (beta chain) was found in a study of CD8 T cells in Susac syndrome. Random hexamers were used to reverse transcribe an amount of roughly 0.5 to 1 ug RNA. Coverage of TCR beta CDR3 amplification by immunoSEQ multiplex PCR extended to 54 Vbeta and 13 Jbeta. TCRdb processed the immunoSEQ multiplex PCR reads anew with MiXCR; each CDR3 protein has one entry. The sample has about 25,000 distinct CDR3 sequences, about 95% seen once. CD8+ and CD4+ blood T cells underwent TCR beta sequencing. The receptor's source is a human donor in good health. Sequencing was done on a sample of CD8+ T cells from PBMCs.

CDR3: CASRVTGDQPQHF. DNA for the CDR3: TGTGCCAGCAGGGTAACAGGGGATCAGCCCCAGCATTTT. The chain employs TRBV6-5 and TRBJ1-5; 7 nucleotides agree with TRBD1. Germline CDR1 reads MNHEY; CDR2 reads SVGAGI. The trim removed 6 bases at V and 5 bases at J, leaving 4 bases unmatched. The CDR3 length is 13 residues.